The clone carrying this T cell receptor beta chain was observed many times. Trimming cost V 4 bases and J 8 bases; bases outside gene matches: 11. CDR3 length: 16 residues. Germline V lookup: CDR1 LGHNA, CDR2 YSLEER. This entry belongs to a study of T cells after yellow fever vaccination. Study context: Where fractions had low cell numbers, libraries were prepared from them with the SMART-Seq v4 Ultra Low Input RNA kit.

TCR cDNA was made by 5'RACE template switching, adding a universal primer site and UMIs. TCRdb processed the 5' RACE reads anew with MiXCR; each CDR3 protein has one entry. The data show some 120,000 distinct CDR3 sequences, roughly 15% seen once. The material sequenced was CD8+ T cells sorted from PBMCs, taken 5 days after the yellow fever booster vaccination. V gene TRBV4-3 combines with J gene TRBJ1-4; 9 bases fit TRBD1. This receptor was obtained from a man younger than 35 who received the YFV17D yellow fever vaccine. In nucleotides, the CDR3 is TGCGCCAGCAGCCCAGATCCGGGACAGGGCGGCGAAAAACTGTTTTTT. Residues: CASSPDPGQGGEKLFF.